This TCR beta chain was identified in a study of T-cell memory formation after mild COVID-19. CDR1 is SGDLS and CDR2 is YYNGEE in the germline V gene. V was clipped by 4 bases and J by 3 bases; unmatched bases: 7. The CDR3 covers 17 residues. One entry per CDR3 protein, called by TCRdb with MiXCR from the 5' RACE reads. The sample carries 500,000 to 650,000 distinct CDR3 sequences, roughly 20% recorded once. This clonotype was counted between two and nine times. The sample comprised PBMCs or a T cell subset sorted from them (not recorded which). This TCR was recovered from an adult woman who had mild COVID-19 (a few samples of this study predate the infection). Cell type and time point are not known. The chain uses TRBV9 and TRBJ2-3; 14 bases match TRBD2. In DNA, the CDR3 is TGTGCCAGCAGCCCTGGACTAGCGGGGGGTATAACAGATACGCAGTATTTT. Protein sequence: CASSPGLAGGITDTQYF.